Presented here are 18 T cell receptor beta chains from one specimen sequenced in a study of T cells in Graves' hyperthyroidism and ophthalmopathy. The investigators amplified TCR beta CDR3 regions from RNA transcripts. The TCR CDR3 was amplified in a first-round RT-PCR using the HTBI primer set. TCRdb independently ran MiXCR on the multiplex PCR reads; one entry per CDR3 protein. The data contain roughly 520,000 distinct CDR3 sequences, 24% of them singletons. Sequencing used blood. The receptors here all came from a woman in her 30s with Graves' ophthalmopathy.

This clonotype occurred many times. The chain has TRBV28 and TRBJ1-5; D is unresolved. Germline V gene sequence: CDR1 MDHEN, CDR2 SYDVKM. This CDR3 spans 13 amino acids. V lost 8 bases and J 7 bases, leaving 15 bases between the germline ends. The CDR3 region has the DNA TGTGCCAGCGGCCCAGGAAGTAGCCAGCCCCAGCATTTT. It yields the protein CASGPGSSQPQHF. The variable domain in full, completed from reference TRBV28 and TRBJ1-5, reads DVKVTQSSRYLVKRTGEKVFLECVQDMDHENMFWYRQDPGLGLRLIYFSYDVKMKEKGDIPEGYSVSREKKERFSLILESASTNQTSMYLCASGPGSSQPQHFGDGTRLSIL.

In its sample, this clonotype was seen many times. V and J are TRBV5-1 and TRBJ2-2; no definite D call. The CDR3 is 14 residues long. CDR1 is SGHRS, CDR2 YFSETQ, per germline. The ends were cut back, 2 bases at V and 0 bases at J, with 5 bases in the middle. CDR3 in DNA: TGCGCCAGCAGCTTTATCCCGAACACCGGGGAGCTGTTTTTT. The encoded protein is CASSFIPNTGELFF.

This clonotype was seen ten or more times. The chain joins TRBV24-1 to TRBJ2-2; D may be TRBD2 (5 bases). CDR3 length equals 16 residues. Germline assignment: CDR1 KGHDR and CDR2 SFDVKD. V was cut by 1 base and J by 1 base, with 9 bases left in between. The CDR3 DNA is TGTGCCACCAGTGATTTAGCCGAGGGGAACACCGGGGAGCTGTTTTTT. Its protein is CATSDLAEGNTGELFF.

CDR3 nucleotide sequence: TGTGCCAGCATGAACAGGAACTATGGCTACACCTTC. As protein: CASMNRNYGYTF. V usage is TRBV6-1 and J usage is TRBJ1-2; D perhaps matches TRBD1 (5 bases). Germline assignment: CDR1 MNHNS and CDR2 SASEGT. The germline V and J ends were trimmed by 7 bases and 2 bases, with 8 bases remaining between them. The CDR3 spans 12 residues.

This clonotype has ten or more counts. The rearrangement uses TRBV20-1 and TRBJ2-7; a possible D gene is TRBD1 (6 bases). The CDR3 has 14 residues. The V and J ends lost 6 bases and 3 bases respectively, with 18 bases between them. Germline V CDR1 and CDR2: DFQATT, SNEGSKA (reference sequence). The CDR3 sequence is CSAPNRVRVYEQYF. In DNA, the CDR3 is TGCAGTGCGCCCAACAGGGTGAGGGTCTACGAGCAGTACTTC.

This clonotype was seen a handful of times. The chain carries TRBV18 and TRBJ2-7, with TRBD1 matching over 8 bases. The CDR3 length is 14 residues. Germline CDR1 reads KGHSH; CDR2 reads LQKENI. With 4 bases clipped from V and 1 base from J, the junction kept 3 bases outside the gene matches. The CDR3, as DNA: TGTGCCAGCTCACAGGACAGGGAATCCTACGAGCAGTACTTC. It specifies CASSQDRESYEQYF.

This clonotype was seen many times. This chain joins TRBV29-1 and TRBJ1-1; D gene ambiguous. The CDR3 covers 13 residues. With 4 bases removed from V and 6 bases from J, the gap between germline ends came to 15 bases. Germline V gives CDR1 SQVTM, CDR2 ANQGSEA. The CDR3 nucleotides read TGCAGCGTTGTGCCCTCCAGAGATTCTGAAGCTTTCTTT. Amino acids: CSVVPSRDSEAFF.

CDR3 in amino acids: CAISERGGLNTEAFF. In DNA form, the CDR3 reads TGTGCCATCAGTGAGAGAGGGGGTCTGAACACTGAAGCTTTCTTT. The gene calls are TRBV10-3 and TRBJ1-1, with D perhaps TRBD1 (6 bases). Looked up from germline, CDR1 is ENHRY and CDR2 is SYGVKD. The CDR3 has 15 amino acids. Trimming took 2 bases from V and 0 from J, leaving 10 bases between them.

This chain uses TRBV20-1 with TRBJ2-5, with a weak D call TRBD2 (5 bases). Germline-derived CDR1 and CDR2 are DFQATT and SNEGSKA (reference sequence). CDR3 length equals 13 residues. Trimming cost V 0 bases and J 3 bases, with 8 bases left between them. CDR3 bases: TGCAGTGCTAGAGAGCCGGGGAAAGAGACCCAGTACTTC. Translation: CSAREPGKETQYF.

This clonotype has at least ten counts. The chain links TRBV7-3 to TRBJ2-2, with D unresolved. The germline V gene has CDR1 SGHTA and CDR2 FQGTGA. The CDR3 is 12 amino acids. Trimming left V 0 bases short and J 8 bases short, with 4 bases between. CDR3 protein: CASSLTSGELFF. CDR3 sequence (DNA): TGTGCCAGCAGCTTAACAAGTGGGGAGCTGTTTTTT.

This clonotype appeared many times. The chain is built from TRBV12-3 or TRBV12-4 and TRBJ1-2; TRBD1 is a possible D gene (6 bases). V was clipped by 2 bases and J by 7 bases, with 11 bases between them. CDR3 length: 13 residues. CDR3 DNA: TGTGCCAGCAGTTTAATTGGGGGCTTTGGCTACACCTTC. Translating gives CASSLIGGFGYTF.

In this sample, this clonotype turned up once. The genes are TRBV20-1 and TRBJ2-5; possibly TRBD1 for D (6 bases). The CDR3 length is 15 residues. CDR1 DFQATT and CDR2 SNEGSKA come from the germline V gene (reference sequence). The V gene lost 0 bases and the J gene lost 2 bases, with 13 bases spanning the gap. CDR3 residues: CSAREAGRGQETQYF. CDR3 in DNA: TGCAGTGCTAGAGAGGCAGGAAGGGGGCAAGAGACCCAGTACTTC.

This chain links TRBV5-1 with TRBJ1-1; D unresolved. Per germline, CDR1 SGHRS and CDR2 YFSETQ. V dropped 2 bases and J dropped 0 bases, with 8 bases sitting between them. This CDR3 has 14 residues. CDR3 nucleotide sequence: TGCGCCAGCAGCTTTAGGAGTATGAACACTGAAGCTTTCTTT. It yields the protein CASSFRSMNTEAFF.

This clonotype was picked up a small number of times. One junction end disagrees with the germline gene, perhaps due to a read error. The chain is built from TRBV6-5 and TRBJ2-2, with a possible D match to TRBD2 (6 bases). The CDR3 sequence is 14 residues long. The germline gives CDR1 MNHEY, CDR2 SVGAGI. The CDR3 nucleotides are TGTGCCAGCAGTTACGAGGGGTTCACCGGGGGGCTGTTTTTT. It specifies CASSYEGFTGGLFF.

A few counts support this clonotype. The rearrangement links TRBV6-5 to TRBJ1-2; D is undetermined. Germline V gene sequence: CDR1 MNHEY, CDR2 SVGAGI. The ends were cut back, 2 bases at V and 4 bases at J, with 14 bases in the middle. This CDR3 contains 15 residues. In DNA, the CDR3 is TGTGCCAGCAGTTACCGGAGCGGGTCCACCTATGGCTACACCTTC. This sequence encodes CASSYRSGSTYGYTF.

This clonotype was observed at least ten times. The CDR3 nucleotides read TGTGCCAGTAGTATGACGGGACAAAACACTGAAGCTTTCTTT. Amino acid sequence: CASSMTGQNTEAFF. The V call is TRBV19, the J call TRBJ1-1, with D maybe TRBD1 (6 bases). The CDR3 is 14 residues long. CDR1 is LNHDA, CDR2 SQIVND, per germline (reference sequence). V gave up 3 bases and J gave up 2 bases, with 10 bases separating them.

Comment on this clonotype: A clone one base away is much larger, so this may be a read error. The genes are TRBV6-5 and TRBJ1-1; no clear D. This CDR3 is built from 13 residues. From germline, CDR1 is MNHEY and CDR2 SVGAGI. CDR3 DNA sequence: TGTGCCAACAGTTACACGAGAAAGGAGGCTGCTTTCTTT. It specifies CANSYTRKEAAFF.

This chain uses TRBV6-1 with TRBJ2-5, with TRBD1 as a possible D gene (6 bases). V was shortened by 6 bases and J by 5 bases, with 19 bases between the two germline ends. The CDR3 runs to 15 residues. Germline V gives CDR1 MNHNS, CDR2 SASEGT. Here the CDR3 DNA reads TGTGCCAGCAGCCCTACAGGGAGTGTAGGGGAGACCCAGTACTTC. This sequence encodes CASSPTGSVGETQYF.